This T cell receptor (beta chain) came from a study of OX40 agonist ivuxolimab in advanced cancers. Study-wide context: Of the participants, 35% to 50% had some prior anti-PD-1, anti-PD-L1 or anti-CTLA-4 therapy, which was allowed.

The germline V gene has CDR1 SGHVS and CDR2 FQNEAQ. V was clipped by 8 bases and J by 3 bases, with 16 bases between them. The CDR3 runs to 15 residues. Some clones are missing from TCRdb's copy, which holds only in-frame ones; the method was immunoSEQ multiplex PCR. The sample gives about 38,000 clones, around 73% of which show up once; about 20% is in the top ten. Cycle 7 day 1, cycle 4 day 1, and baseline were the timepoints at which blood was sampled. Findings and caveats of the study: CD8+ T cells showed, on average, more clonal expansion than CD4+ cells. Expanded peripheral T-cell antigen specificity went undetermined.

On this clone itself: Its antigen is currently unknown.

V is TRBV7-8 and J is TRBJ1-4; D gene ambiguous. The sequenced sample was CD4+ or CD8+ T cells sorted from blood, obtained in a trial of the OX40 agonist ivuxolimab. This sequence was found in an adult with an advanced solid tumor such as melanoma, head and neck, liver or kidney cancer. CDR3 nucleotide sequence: TGTGCCAGCGTACCCGACTCCGGGCCTAATGAAAAACTGTTTTTT. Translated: CASVPDSGPNEKLFF.